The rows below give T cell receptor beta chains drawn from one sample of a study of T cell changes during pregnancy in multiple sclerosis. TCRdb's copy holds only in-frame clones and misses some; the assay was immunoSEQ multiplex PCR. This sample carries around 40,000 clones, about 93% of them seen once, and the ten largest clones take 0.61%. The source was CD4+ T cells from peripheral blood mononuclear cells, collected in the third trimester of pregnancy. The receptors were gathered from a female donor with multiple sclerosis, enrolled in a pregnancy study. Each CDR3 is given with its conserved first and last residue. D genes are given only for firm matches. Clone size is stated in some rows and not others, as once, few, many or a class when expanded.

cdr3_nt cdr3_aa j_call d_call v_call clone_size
TGTGCCAGCAGTGTTAATAGGGCTGAAGCAGGGGGCTTGAATGAAAAACTGTTTTTT CASSVNRAEAGGLNEKLFF TRBJ1-4 TRBD1 TRBV2 NA
TGCGCCAGCAGCCGACAGGGGGACACTGAAGCTTTCTTT CASSRQGDTEAFF TRBJ1-1 TRBD1 TRBV5-1 NA
TGTGCCAGCGGAAGGGGGCCGAACACTGAAGCTTTCTTT CASGRGPNTEAFF TRBJ1-1 TRBD1 TRBV7-6 NA
TGTGCCAGCAGCTCCCTGACAGGGGTTTCCCTTAATCAGCCCCAGCATTTT CASSSLTGVSLNQPQHF TRBJ1-5 TRBD1 TRBV11-2 NA
TGTGCCAGTAGTATTATCACTCCTAGCGGGACCAGCTCCTACAATGAGCAGTTCTTC CASSIITPSGTSSYNEQFF TRBJ2-1 TRBD2 TRBV19 NA
TGTGCCAGTGCCCTTCAGGGGGCGGTCGGGGAGCTGTTTTTT CASALQGAVGELFF TRBJ2-2 TRBD1 TRBV19 NA
TGCGCCAGCAGCGAACAGGGAAATAGCAATCAGCCCCAGCATTTT CASSEQGNSNQPQHF TRBJ1-5 NA TRBV5-1 once
TGCGCCAGCAGTGACCGGGGACTAGCGGACACAGATACGCAGTATTTT CASSDRGLADTDTQYF TRBJ2-3 TRBD2 TRBV10-1 NA
TGTGCCAGCAGTTATCGTGGACAGGGCGGAAACTATGGCTACACCTTC CASSYRGQGGNYGYTF TRBJ1-2 TRBD1 TRBV6-5 NA
TGTGCCAGCAGTGAACGGGGGAATGGCTACACCTTC CASSERGNGYTF TRBJ1-2 NA TRBV2 NA
TGTGCCAGCGGTAGGGGACAGGGAGAGACCCAGTACTTC CASGRGQGETQYF TRBJ2-5 TRBD1 TRBV9 once
TGTGCCAGCAGCTTGAGACTAGCGGGAACCGGGGAGCTGTTTTTT CASSLRLAGTGELFF TRBJ2-2 TRBD2 TRBV11-1 NA
TGTGCCAGCAGTTACTCCGGGGAGACCCAGTACTTC CASSYSGETQYF TRBJ2-5 NA TRBV6-6 NA
TGCGCCAGCAGCCAAGAAGCGCGACAGGGGGCTCAGCCCCAGCATTTT CASSQEARQGAQPQHF TRBJ1-5 TRBD1 TRBV4-3 once
TGCGCCAGCAGCCGTTCCTCGGGGGGCGGCTACGAGCAGTACTTC CASSRSSGGGYEQYF TRBJ2-7 NA TRBV5-1 NA
TGTGCCAGCAGCTTAGGAGGTAGCGGCGCACAGACCCAGTACTTC CASSLGGSGAQTQYF TRBJ2-5 NA TRBV7-6 NA
TGTGCCAGCAGCTTTCCCGGGACAGGGACGTCTAACTATGGCTACACCTTC CASSFPGTGTSNYGYTF TRBJ1-2 TRBD1 TRBV5-4 NA
TGTGCCAGCAGCTCCTTCCAACAGGGGGCGAATAGTGAAGCTTTCTTT CASSSFQQGANSEAFF TRBJ1-1 TRBD1 TRBV7-9 NA
TGTGCCTGGACCCTTGGGGGGGGTGATGGCTACACCTTC CAWTLGGGDGYTF TRBJ1-2 NA TRBV30 NA
TGCACCAGCAGCCGCAGCCGGGACACAGGATCCCCAGACGACGAGCAGTACTTC CTSSRSRDTGSPDDEQYF TRBJ2-7 NA TRBV1 once
TGTGCCAGCAGCTCCCCGCACTTCAAGACAGGTGACTCCTACGAGCAGTACTTC CASSSPHFKTGDSYEQYF TRBJ2-7 NA TRBV7-9 NA
TGTGCCAGTATCAAGACTAGCGGGAGCGCCGGGGAGCTGTTTTTT CASIKTSGSAGELFF TRBJ2-2 TRBD2 TRBV19 NA
TGCGCCAGCAGCTTGTGGACAGTCCTGCCTGACACTGAAGCTTTCTTT CASSLWTVLPDTEAFF TRBJ1-1 NA TRBV5-1 NA
TGCAGCGTTGGGGGCCAGGGGGACACCGGGGAGCTGTTTTTT CSVGGQGDTGELFF TRBJ2-2 TRBD1 TRBV29-1 NA